One sample yielded the 29 T cell receptor beta chains listed below, sequenced in a study of a mutant IDH1 vaccine in newly diagnosed glioma. The sample's time point: week 11, during vaccination. It was 300 ug of mutant IDH1 20-mer peptide that made up each vaccine dose, given with topical imiquimod. Their recognized antigens are unknown. Sequenced by immunoSEQ multiplex PCR; TCRdb stores in-frame clones only, minus some. The repertoire consists of roughly 60,000 clones, with around 80% occurring once and the leading ten covering 3% to 4.5%. The sample here was PBMCs, taken from a glioma patient whose treatment included an IDH1 peptide vaccine. The receptors originated from a man aged 30 to 39 with glioma.

This sequence joins TRBV27 and TRBJ2-3; no reliable D call. Germline CDR1 is MNHEY and CDR2 is SMNVEV (reference sequence). CDR3 size: 12 residues. V was pared by 6 bases and J by 7 bases, with 11 bases between. DNA of the CDR3: TGTGCCAGCAGGACCCCACTAAATACGCAGTATTTT. It yields the protein CASRTPLNTQYF.

V and J are TRBV5-1 and TRBJ2-7; 7 bases map to TRBD1. CDR1 SGHRS and CDR2 YFSETQ come from the germline V gene. J lost 3 bases, V lost 4 bases, and 10 bases had no gene match. This CDR3 region has 15 residues. In DNA form, the CDR3 reads TGCGCCAGCAGCCCAGCACCGGGACAGAGCTACGAGCAGTACTTC. Amino acid sequence: CASSPAPGQSYEQYF.

The chain employs TRBV5-1 and TRBJ1-1; D unclear. V lost 2 bases and J lost 4, with 15 bases in between. The CDR3 sequence is 15 residues long. CDR1 and CDR2 (germline): SGHRS, YFSETQ. This CDR3 is CASSLDGVYGTEAFF. The DNA of the CDR3 is TGCGCCAGCAGCTTAGACGGGGTGTACGGCACTGAAGCTTTCTTT.

This clone was detected only once. V and J are TRBV5-1 and TRBJ2-7; the match to TRBD1 covers 11 bases. Trimming removed 0 bases from V and 3 bases from J; junction bases left unmatched: 5. There are 16 residues in the CDR3. Germline V gives CDR1 SGHRS, CDR2 YFSETQ. CDR3 protein: CASSLAGGQGGYEQYF. CDR3 bases: TGCGCCAGCAGCTTGGCCGGGGGACAGGGGGGCTACGAGCAGTACTTC.

The chain couples TRBV23-1 to TRBJ2-7; D is unresolved. TRBV23-1 is an ORF, and what it does is uncertain. This CDR3 spans 16 amino acids. Deletions cut 0 bases from V and 0 bases from J, with 12 bases between. CDR3 sequence: CASSQSPRRSSYEQYF. The CDR3 DNA is TGCGCCAGCAGTCAATCGCCAAGACGCAGCTCCTACGAGCAGTACTTC.

V gene TRBV5-6 combines with J gene TRBJ2-2; 8 nucleotides align to TRBD1. Germline-derived CDR1 and CDR2 are SGHDT and YYEEEE. The V segment lost 2 bases and the J segment 1 base; nucleotides outside the gene matches: 4. The CDR3 is 16 residues long. CDR3 coding DNA: TGTGCCAGCAGCTTCATGGGACAGGTGAACACCGGGGAGCTGTTTTTT. Translation: CASSFMGQVNTGELFF.

The rearrangement joins TRBV5-1 to TRBJ2-7, with 7 bases fitting TRBD2. Germline V CDR1 and CDR2: SGHRS, YFSETQ. CDR3 length: 13 residues. V dropped 5 bases and J dropped 0; count of bases not matched to a gene: 2. CDR3 region: CASRSGTSYEQYF. As DNA, the CDR3 is TGCGCCAGCAGAAGCGGGACCTCCTACGAGCAGTACTTC.

J is TRBJ1-6 and V is TRBV2; 8 bases map to TRBD1. The length of the CDR3 is 14 residues. Losses at the gene ends were 5 bases for V and 6 bases for J; bases not matched to a gene: 3. Germline CDR1 SNHLY, CDR2 FYNNEI. The CDR3 DNA reads TGTGCCAGCAGTTTCGGACAGGGTAATTCACCCCTCCACTTT. Its translation: CASSFGQGNSPLHF.

This clone has just one count. The rearrangement uses TRBV7-9 and TRBJ2-1; 11 nucleotides align to TRBD1. The germline V gene has CDR1 SEHNR and CDR2 FQNEAQ (reference sequence). This CDR3 comprises 17 residues. V shed 2 bases and J 4 bases; nucleotides not matched to a gene: 7. CDR3 bases: TGTGCCAGCAGCTTACGTCTGGGGACAGGGGGATACAATGAGCAGTTCTTC. This translates into CASSLRLGTGGYNEQFF.

This clone was seen once. J is TRBJ1-5 and V is TRBV28, with 9 bases identical to TRBD1. The CDR3 totals 15 residues. Losses at the gene ends were 8 bases for V and 5 bases for J; bases not matched to a gene: 10. CDR1 and CDR2 from the germline V gene are MDHEN and SYDVKM. Written as DNA, the CDR3 is TGTGCCAGCGGAAACTACAGGGGGCGCGATCAGCCCCAGCATTTT. It is translated as CASGNYRGRDQPQHF. Together with reference TRBV28 and TRBJ1-5, the CDR3 gives the full variable domain: DVKVTQSSRYLVKRTGEKVFLECVQDMDHENMFWYRQDPGLGLRLIYFSYDVKMKEKGDIPEGYSVSREKKERFSLILESASTNQTSMYLCASGNYRGRDQPQHFGDGTRLSIL.

The V call is TRBV27, the J call TRBJ1-2, with 8 bases aligning to TRBD1. V shed 7 bases, J shed 3 bases, and the junction held 7 bases outside the gene matches. Germline CDR1 and CDR2: MNHEY and SMNVEV (reference sequence). This CDR3 has 14 residues. Written as DNA, the CDR3 is TGTGCCAGCAACCGGACAGGGCACTACTATGGCTACACCTTC. It codes for CASNRTGHYYGYTF.

The chain recombines TRBV7-9 with TRBJ2-2; D uncertain. Per the germline V gene, CDR1 is SEHNR and CDR2 is FQNEAQ (reference sequence). The V end was cut by 3 bases, the J end by 1 base, with 9 bases between. This CDR3 has 15 amino acids. This chain's CDR3 is CASSLAIRNTGELFF. The CDR3 region has the DNA TGTGCCAGCAGCTTGGCAATAAGGAACACCGGGGAGCTGTTTTTT.

The chain joins TRBV4-2 to TRBJ2-7; 8 bases are a match to TRBD1. The V gene end was trimmed by 6 bases and the J gene end by 7 bases; junction bases not matched to a gene: 8. Germline V gene data show CDR1 as LGHNA and CDR2 as YNFKEQ. There are 13 residues in the CDR3. CDR3: CASSLRQGSEQYF. CDR3 sequence (DNA): TGTGCCAGCAGTCTGAGACAGGGGAGTGAGCAGTACTTC.

This clone has just one count. The V and J genes are TRBV7-9 and TRBJ1-4; D is possibly TRBD1 (5 bases). Germline V gives CDR1 SEHNR, CDR2 FQNEAQ (reference sequence). V was shortened by 1 base and J by 6 bases, with 21 bases between the two germline ends. The CDR3 is 18 residues long. As DNA, the CDR3 is TGTGCCAGCAGCTTAGATCTAAGGGGCGCGGGGAGAGATGAAAAACTGTTTTTT. Protein: CASSLDLRGAGRDEKLFF.

J is TRBJ2-7 and V is TRBV4-1; TRBD1 matches at 7 bases. Germline lookup yields CDR1 MGHRA and CDR2 YSYEKL. This CDR3 has 16 residues. V was clipped by 1 base and J by 0 bases; unmatched bases: 6. Here the CDR3 reads CASSQGRGGRSYEQYF. The DNA for the CDR3 is TGCGCCAGCAGCCAAGGAAGAGGGGGCCGCTCCTACGAGCAGTACTTC.

This chain uses TRBV5-1 with TRBJ2-3; D uncertain. Trimming pared 3 bases from V and 4 bases from J, leaving 6 bases between. The V gene's germline CDR1 is SGHRS and CDR2 YFSETQ. CDR3 length: 12 amino acids. CDR3 nucleotides: TGCGCCAGCAGCTGGACGGCAGATACGCAGTATTTT. This encodes CASSWTADTQYF.

A few counts support this clone. The V gene is TRBV6-5, the J gene TRBJ1-3; 8 positions agree with TRBD1. The V segment lost 2 bases and the J segment 4 bases; nucleotides outside the gene matches: 4. Looked up from germline, CDR1 is MNHEY and CDR2 is SVGAGI. This CDR3 spans 15 amino acids. As DNA, the CDR3 is TGTGCCAGCAGTTACCATGACAGGGGAGGAAACACCATATATTTT. Translating it yields CASSYHDRGGNTIYF.

This chain links TRBV6-5 with TRBJ1-2; TRBD1 matches at 7 bases. J was trimmed by 4 bases and V by 0 bases; bases with no gene match: 5. CDR1 and CDR2 (germline): MNHEY, SVGAGI. CDR3 length: 15 amino acids. The DNA for the CDR3 is TGTGCCAGCAGTTACTCAGGGGGCGCTTTCTATGGCTACACCTTC. Translating it yields CASSYSGGAFYGYTF.

The CDR3 sequence: CASSPGRRNQPQHF. DNA of the CDR3: TGTGCCAGCAGCCCGGGCAGGCGCAATCAGCCCCAGCATTTT. This chain joins TRBV27 and TRBJ1-5; D remains ambiguous. V lost 6 bases and J lost 2, with 11 bases in between. CDR1 and CDR2 from the germline V gene are MNHEY and SMNVEV (reference sequence). This CDR3 is built from 14 residues.

The chain couples TRBV7-3 to TRBJ2-7; 8 nucleotides line up with TRBD1. V shed 5 bases, J shed 5 bases, and the junction held 8 bases outside the gene matches. The CDR3 loop spans 14 amino acids. The germline gives CDR1 SGHTA, CDR2 FQGTGA. CDR3 nucleotide sequence: TGTGCCAGCAGCCCCGGACAGGGCTACAACGAGCAGTACTTC. Amino acids: CASSPGQGYNEQYF.

The genes are TRBV30 and TRBJ2-3; possibly TRBD2 for D (5 bases). This CDR3 has 14 amino acids. V lost 3 bases and J lost 0, with 10 bases in between. Germline V gene data show CDR1 as GTSNPN and CDR2 as SVGIG (reference sequence). The CDR3 loop is CAWRGAVSTDTQYF. CDR3 sequence (DNA): TGTGCCTGGAGGGGAGCTGTTAGCACAGATACGCAGTATTTT. The full variable domain, in which reference TRBV30 and TRBJ2-3 provide the parts outside the CDR3, is SQTIHQWPATLVQPVGSPLSLECTVEGTSNPNLYWYRQAAGRGLQLLFYSVGIGQISSEVPQNLSASRPQDRQFILSSKKLLLSDSGFYLCAWRGAVSTDTQYFGPGTRLTVL.

The chain carries TRBV7-2 and TRBJ2-7, with TRBD1 matching 8 bases. The germline gives CDR1 SGHTA, CDR2 FQGNSA. The CDR3 loop spans 15 amino acids. J gave up 1 base and V 5 bases, and 7 bases lay outside the gene matches. The CDR3 loop is CASSRDRGYSYEQYF. In DNA, the CDR3 is TGTGCCAGCAGCCGAGACAGGGGATATTCCTACGAGCAGTACTTC.

The V and J genes are TRBV11-2 and TRBJ2-7; 11 bases map to TRBD2. J lost 4 bases, V lost 1 base, and 3 bases had no gene match. The CDR3 has 15 amino acids. Germline CDR1 and CDR2: SGHAT and FQNNGV. This chain's CDR3 is CASSLGGLAAYEQYF. The DNA of the CDR3 is TGTGCCAGCAGCTTAGGGGGACTAGCGGCTTACGAGCAGTACTTC.

The V and J genes are TRBV5-4 and TRBJ2-1; 8 bases are shared with TRBD2. The CDR3 loop spans 16 amino acids. Germline CDR1 reads SGHNT; CDR2 reads YYREEE (reference sequence). The V and J ends lost 0 bases and 0 bases, in that order; junction bases with no gene match: 2. CDR3 sequence (DNA): TGTGCCAGCAGCTTGGTTGCGGGAGGCTCCTACAATGAGCAGTTCTTC. Translated, it gives CASSLVAGGSYNEQFF.

This chain connects TRBV6-4 to TRBJ2-1, with unresolved D. Germline values: CDR1 MRHNA, CDR2 SNTAGT. The CDR3 length is 11 residues. V shed 3 bases and J shed 6 bases, with 3 bases lying between them. In DNA form, the CDR3 reads TGTGCCAGCAGTGAGGGCAATGAGCAGTTCTTC. Translation: CASSEGNEQFF.

This clone was picked up one time. The V gene is TRBV9, the J gene TRBJ2-4, with D possibly matching TRBD1 (6 bases). Germline CDR1 reads SGDLS; CDR2 reads YYNGEE. V lost 0 bases, J lost 7 bases, and 14 bases lay in between. The CDR3 length is 15 residues. The CDR3 loop is CASSVAGRRGNIQYF. In DNA form, the CDR3 reads TGTGCCAGCAGCGTAGCGGGGAGAAGGGGGAACATTCAGTACTTC.

V usage is TRBV6-5 and J usage is TRBJ1-6; D perhaps matches TRBD1 (5 bases). There are 14 residues in the CDR3. V lost 6 bases to trimming and J lost 7 bases, with 13 bases between them. CDR1 MNHEY and CDR2 SVGAGI come from the germline V gene. CDR3 in amino acids: CASRVIGANSPLHF. In DNA form, the CDR3 reads TGTGCCAGCAGGGTCATAGGGGCGAATTCACCCCTCCACTTT.

The chain couples TRBV5-4 to TRBJ2-2; D gene ambiguous. Deletions cut 1 base from V and 1 base from J, with 8 bases between. CDR1 and CDR2 (germline): SGHNT, YYREEE (reference sequence). The length of the CDR3 is 15 residues. The CDR3 DNA is TGTGCCAGCAGCTTGTTGGCAGGGAACACCGGGGAGCTGTTTTTT. Amino acids: CASSLLAGNTGELFF.

V and J are TRBV30 and TRBJ1-1, with D maybe TRBD1 (5 bases). From germline, CDR1 is GTSNPN and CDR2 SVGIG (reference sequence). CDR3 length equals 12 residues. Trimming removed 3 bases from V and 4 bases from J, with 9 bases in between. The CDR3 DNA reads TGTGCCTGGAGCCGGGACGGCACTGAAGCTTTCTTT. As protein: CAWSRDGTEAFF.